This T cell receptor (beta chain) was observed in a study of early T cells in non-severe SARS-CoV-2 infection. Many counts were recorded for this clonotype. MiXCR, applied by TCRdb to the 5' RACE reads, yields one record per CDR3 protein. This repertoire shows around 57,000 distinct CDR3 sequences, 11% found once; its top ten account for about 1.5%. V lost 7 bases and J lost 3; bases outside the gene matches: 13. Germline CDR1 and CDR2: MNHNY and SVGAGI (reference sequence). The CDR3 runs 18 residues. This receptor was obtained from an adult who was a healthcare worker with PCR-confirmed SARS-CoV-2 infection or an uninfected control (not recorded which). What was sequenced was whole blood. The V gene is TRBV6-6, the J gene TRBJ2-1; 12 nucleotides align to TRBD2. The CDR3 DNA sequence: TGTGCCAGCACTCCGAGGGCTAGCGGGGGGGCAATCTACAATGAGCAGTTCTTC. Translation: CASTPRASGGAIYNEQFF.